The sample holds a few counts of the clone carrying this TCR beta chain. The antigen remains undetermined. Trimming took 4 bases from V and 5 from J, leaving 14 bases between them. The V gene's germline CDR1 is SGHTA and CDR2 FQGNSA. CDR3 length: 14 amino acids. The data were taken from a study of cytomegalovirus exposure and HLA in healthy donors. Across the whole study: A prior analysis found 117 million unique TCR beta sequences from around 180 million T cells. Around 86 million unique TCRs, all from HLA-typed donors, were included in an early release of the data. Study-wide points: Sequencing probably produced one cluster of sequence variants that were highly shared. Most TCR sequences proved rare, with some public TCRs found in many donors.

Researchers ran the PCR with 60 Vbeta and 13 Jbeta primers. Repertoires were generated with immunoSEQ multiplex PCR, while TCRdb's copy carries only in-frame clones and drops some. The sample carries 90,000 to 110,000 clones, more than 60% recorded once. The clonotype comes from a man aged 25 to 40 in good health and CMV-seronegative. The J gene is TRBJ2-5, the V gene TRBV7-2; D possibly corresponds to TRBD2 (7 bases). The source material was PBMCs. CDR3 in amino acids: CASSYGGPLETQYF. Written as DNA, the CDR3 is TGTGCCAGCAGCTACGGGGGGCCTCTGGAGACCCAGTACTTC. The full variable domain, with the rest looked up from reference TRBV7-2 and TRBJ2-5, is GAGVSQSPSNKVTEKGKDVELRCDPISGHTALYWYRQSLGQGLEFLIYFQGNSAPDKSGLPSDRFSAERTGGSVSTLTIQRTQQEDSAVYLCASSYGGPLETQYFGPGTRLLVL.